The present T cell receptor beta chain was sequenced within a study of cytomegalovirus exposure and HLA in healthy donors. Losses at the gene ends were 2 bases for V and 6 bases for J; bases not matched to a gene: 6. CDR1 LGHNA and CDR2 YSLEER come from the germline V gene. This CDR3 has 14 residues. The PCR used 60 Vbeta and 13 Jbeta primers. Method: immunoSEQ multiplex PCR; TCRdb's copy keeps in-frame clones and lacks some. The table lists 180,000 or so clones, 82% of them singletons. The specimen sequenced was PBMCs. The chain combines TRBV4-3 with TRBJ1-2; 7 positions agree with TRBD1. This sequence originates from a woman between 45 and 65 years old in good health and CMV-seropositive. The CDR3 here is CASSQSGTADGYTF. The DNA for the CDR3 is TGCGCCAGCAGCCAATCAGGGACAGCCGATGGCTACACCTTC.